The 15 T cell receptor beta chains given below trace back to one sample, sequenced in a study of control samples from healthy donors and cancer patients. Profiled with immunoSEQ multiplex PCR; TCRdb holds only in-frame clones, not every one. The table records 120,000 or so clones, more than 70% of them present only once. Sample: blood. The receptors stem from a man between 60 and 70 years old in good health.

This sequence joins TRBV19 and TRBJ1-2, with 8 bases that match TRBD1. CDR3 length equals 15 residues. From germline, CDR1 is LNHDA and CDR2 SQIVND (reference sequence). Trimming took 5 bases from V and 8 from J; bases not matched to a gene: 13. DNA for the CDR3: TGTGCCAGTAGTCCCCTTCCCGGACAGGGCAACGGCTACACCTTC. It yields the protein CASSPLPGQGNGYTF.

The V call is TRBV7-9, the J call TRBJ1-6; D uncertain. The CDR3 covers 13 residues. Germline V gene data show CDR1 as SEHNR and CDR2 as FQNEAQ (reference sequence). V lost 1 base to trimming and J lost 11 bases, with 9 bases between them. The CDR3 sequence is CASSLDVAAPLHF. The CDR3 DNA reads as TGTGCCAGCAGCTTAGATGTAGCGGCACCCCTCCACTTT. The whole variable domain, remainder taken from reference TRBV7-9 and TRBJ1-6, is DTGVSQNPRHKITKRGQNVTFRCDPISEHNRLYWYRQTLGQGPEFLTYFQNEAQLEKSRLLSDRFSAERPKGSFSTLEIQRTEQGDSAMYLCASSLDVAAPLHFGNGTRLTVT.

The rearrangement uses TRBV5-1 and TRBJ2-3; D is uncertain. CDR3 length equals 14 residues. Germline V gene sequence: CDR1 SGHRS, CDR2 YFSETQ. V was shortened by 0 bases and J by 2 bases, with 7 bases between the two germline ends. The CDR3 is CASSLEYFTDTQYF. The CDR3 DNA reads as TGCGCCAGCAGCTTGGAGTATTTCACAGATACGCAGTATTTT. The whole variable domain, filled in from reference TRBV5-1 and TRBJ2-3, reads KAGVTQTPRYLIKTRGQQVTLSCSPISGHRSVSWYQQTPGQGLQFLFEYFSETQRNKGNFPGRFSGRQFSNSRSEMNVSTLELGDSALYLCASSLEYFTDTQYFGPGTRLTVL.

The V call is TRBV19, the J call TRBJ1-1; the D gene is possibly TRBD1 (5 bases). CDR1 and CDR2 (germline): LNHDA, SQIVND (reference sequence). This CDR3 region has 13 residues. V shed 6 bases and J shed 2 bases, with 10 bases lying between them. The CDR3 loop is CASSTQGNTEAFF. The CDR3 DNA sequence: TGTGCCAGTAGCACCCAGGGCAACACTGAAGCTTTCTTT.

The rearrangement links TRBV7-2 to TRBJ2-3, with D tentatively TRBD2 (6 bases). Germline CDR1 and CDR2: SGHTA and FQGNSA. The CDR3 consists of 15 residues. V lost 5 bases and J lost 3, with 15 bases in between. The CDR3 coding sequence is TGTGCCAGCAGCCTGCTGGTAGCGGATACAGATACGCAGTATTTT. This encodes CASSLLVADTDTQYF.

This clone was seen only once. The V gene is TRBV5-1, the J gene TRBJ1-4; D remains unclear. The germline CDR1 and CDR2 sequences are SGHRS and YFSETQ. The CDR3 extends over 14 amino acids. Trimming stripped 0 bases from V and 7 bases from J, with 10 bases between. The CDR3 sequence is CASSLDGLREKLFF. The CDR3 region has the DNA TGCGCCAGCAGCTTGGACGGGTTGCGTGAAAAACTGTTTTTT.

This clone was observed a few times. The chain has TRBV7-9 and TRBJ1-1; the match to TRBD1 covers 9 bases. Germline V gene sequence: CDR1 SEHNR, CDR2 FQNEAQ (reference sequence). With 3 bases clipped from V and 4 bases from J, the junction kept 3 bases outside the gene matches. This CDR3 is 14 amino acids long. CDR3: CASSFTQGATEAFF. In DNA, the CDR3 is TGTGCCAGCAGCTTTACACAGGGGGCCACTGAAGCTTTCTTT.

This chain connects TRBV28 to TRBJ1-1, with D perhaps matching TRBD1 (6 bases). The germline V gene encodes CDR1 MDHEN and CDR2 SYDVKM. CDR3 length: 14 amino acids. V was cut by 5 bases and J by 1 base, with 11 bases left in between. CDR3 residues: CASSLGHPNTEAFF. The CDR3, as DNA: TGTGCCAGCAGTCTGGGACATCCGAACACTGAAGCTTTCTTT.

This clone was seen a handful of times. V and J are TRBV7-2 and TRBJ1-6; possible D gene TRBD1, 5 bases. Between the trimmed V and J ends, which lost 5 bases and 4 bases, there was a span of 9 bases. This CDR3 is 14 amino acids long. The germline V gene has CDR1 SGHTA and CDR2 FQGNSA. The CDR3 bases are TGTGCCAGCAGCCCCCGACAGTATAATTCACCCCTCCACTTT. Amino acid sequence: CASSPRQYNSPLHF.

V usage is TRBV5-8 and J usage is TRBJ1-1; D unclear. The germline CDR1 and CDR2 sequences are SGHTS and YDEGEE. This CDR3 has 12 amino acids. Trimming stripped 4 bases from V and 6 bases from J, with 10 bases between. This chain's CDR3 is CASSKRVAEAFF. CDR3 nucleotide sequence: TGTGCCAGCAGCAAGAGGGTGGCTGAAGCTTTCTTT.

The chain combines TRBV28 with TRBJ1-2; TRBD1 is a possible D gene (5 bases). CDR1 and CDR2 (germline): MDHEN, SYDVKM. Trimming stripped 5 bases from V and 2 bases from J, with 27 bases between. This CDR3 contains 19 residues. The CDR3 is CASSPFIRGGTSVNYGYTF. Written as DNA, the CDR3 is TGTGCCAGCAGTCCCTTCATAAGGGGAGGAACCTCCGTCAACTATGGCTACACCTTC.

The chain combines TRBV3-1 (or the pseudogene TRBV3-2) with TRBJ1-1; D is unresolved. V lost 2 bases and J lost 1, with 8 bases in between. The CDR3 loop spans 14 amino acids. Germline V lookup: CDR1 LGHDT, CDR2 YNNKEL (reference sequence). This CDR3 reads CASSQNTRNTEAFF. The CDR3 DNA follows: TGTGCCAGCAGCCAAAATACAAGGAACACTGAAGCTTTCTTT.

V usage is TRBV18 and J usage is TRBJ2-7; 7 positions match TRBD2. Germline V gene data show CDR1 as KGHSH and CDR2 as LQKENI. V was pared by 3 bases and J by 0 bases, with 8 bases of the junction left unmatched. The CDR3 runs to 16 residues. In nucleotides, the CDR3 is TGTGCCAGCTCACCTTCTCTAGCGGTGAGCTCCTACGAGCAGTACTTC. Protein sequence: CASSPSLAVSSYEQYF.

The chain recombines TRBV28 with TRBJ2-1; 7 nucleotides line up with TRBD1. Germline values: CDR1 MDHEN, CDR2 SYDVKM. Trimming removed 3 bases from V and 3 bases from J; junction bases left unmatched: 5. There are 15 residues in the CDR3. This chain's CDR3 is CASSFGRQGYNEQFF. The CDR3, as DNA: TGTGCCAGCAGTTTTGGTAGACAGGGCTACAATGAGCAGTTCTTC.

This clone came up once. The rearrangement links TRBV5-1 to TRBJ2-5; a possible D gene is TRBD2 (5 bases). The CDR3 is 15 amino acids. The V gene lost 4 bases and the J gene lost 5 bases, with 18 bases spanning the gap. Germline V gene data show CDR1 as SGHRS and CDR2 as YFSETQ. CDR3: CASSHHGEGLETQYF. The CDR3 coding sequence is TGCGCCAGCAGCCACCACGGCGAGGGCTTGGAGACCCAGTACTTC.